The present TCR beta chain was sequenced within a study of ipilimumab plus nivolumab after autologous stem cell transplantation. Looking at the study overall: Patients received a median of about five ipilimumab and 8 or 9 nivolumab doses.

Only in-frame clones appear in the TCRdb table, and some are missing; sequencing was by immunoSEQ multiplex PCR. This table holds 15,000 to 20,000 clones, less than 75% found once. Study-level findings and limits: Per the authors, repertoire, Treg and microbiota data justify further study.

Unmatched junction bases numbered 2, after V lost 5 bases and J lost 1 base. The CDR3 spans 13 residues. Germline CDR1 MDHEN, CDR2 SYDVKM. As regards this clone: Its antigen remains unidentified. Other DNA sequences in the sample encode the same CDR3.

The rearrangement links TRBV28 to TRBJ2-7; 7 bases match TRBD1. The TCR sequence derives from a male donor with diffuse large B-cell lymphoma. The source material was PBMCs, sampled in a trial of ipilimumab plus nivolumab as post-transplant consolidation. The CDR3 DNA is TGTGCCAGCAGTCCGGGACAGTCCTACGAGCAGTACTTC. It yields the protein CASSPGQSYEQYF.